Here is one T cell receptor beta chain with its context. These data originate in a study of blood T cell repertoires in COVID-19. Across the study: Sources were T cells, B-cell-depleted T cells, or PBMCs; the material itself was cDNA or gDNA.

TCRdb's copy holds only in-frame clones and misses some; the assay was immunoSEQ multiplex PCR. Of about 130,000 clones in the sample, over 75% were seen once. There are 21 residues in the CDR3. The source of this sequence is a man aged 30-40 years with COVID-19, enrolled during active disease. The chain has TRBV21-1 and TRBJ2-1; TRBD2, the table's D call, lacks a check against the DNA. TRBV21-1 is an annotated pseudogene. Source material: peripheral blood. This CDR3 reads CASSKPSRGSSGGLSYNEQFF. CDR3 bases: TGTGCCAGCAGCAAACCCTCAAGGGGCTCTAGCGGGGGGCTTTCCTACAATGAGCAGTTCTTC.